The sequence of this T cell receptor beta chain was determined in a study of shared T cell receptors in the human thymus. CDR1 SGHRS and CDR2 YFSETQ come from the germline V gene. There are 16 residues in the CDR3. Deletions cut 2 bases from V and 6 bases from J, with 18 bases between. Using immunoSEQ multiplex PCR, the repertoire was profiled, and TCRdb retains in-frame clones only, with some absent. The table lists some 660,000 clones, around 87% of them singletons, with about 0.0094% in the top ten. These data were also filed under a second study, of human thymus T cells. That source reports: Among the donors, all were healthy Finnish infants having corrective surgery for congenital heart defects.

The genes are TRBV5-1 and TRBJ1-3; D is perhaps TRBD1 (6 bases). This receptor was obtained from a boy younger than two with a congenital heart defect. Input material: thymocytes. CDR3 DNA: TGCGCCAGCAGCTTTGGACAGATTTACCAAGAAAACACCATATATTTT. Translating gives CASSFGQIYQENTIYF.